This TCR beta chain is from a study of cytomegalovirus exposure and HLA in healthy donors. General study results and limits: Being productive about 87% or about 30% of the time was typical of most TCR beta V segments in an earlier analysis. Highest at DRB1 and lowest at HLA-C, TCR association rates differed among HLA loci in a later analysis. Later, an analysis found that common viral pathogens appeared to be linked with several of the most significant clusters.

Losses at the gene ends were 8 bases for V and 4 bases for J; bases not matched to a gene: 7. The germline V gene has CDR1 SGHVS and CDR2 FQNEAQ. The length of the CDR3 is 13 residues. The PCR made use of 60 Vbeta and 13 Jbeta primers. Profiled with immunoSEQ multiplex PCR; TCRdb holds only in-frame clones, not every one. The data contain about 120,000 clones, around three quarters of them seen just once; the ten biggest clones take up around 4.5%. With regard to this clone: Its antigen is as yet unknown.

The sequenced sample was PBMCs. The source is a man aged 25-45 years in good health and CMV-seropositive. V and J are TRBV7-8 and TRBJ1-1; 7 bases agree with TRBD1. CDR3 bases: TGTGCCAGCCTACTTACAGGGGTCACTGAAGCTTTCTTT. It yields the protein CASLLTGVTEAFF.